This is a list of T cell receptor beta chains from one sample in a study of T-cell reconstitution after alpha-beta-depleted transplantation in children. A single record per CDR3 protein comes from TCRdb applying MiXCR to the PCR reads. Here the sample spans about 980,000 distinct CDR3 sequences, roughly 29% being singletons. Source: PBMCs, mostly from graft donor cells, taken 360 days after TCRalphabeta/CD19-depleted stem cell transplant. These receptors came from a boy under three years old who had a stem cell transplant for SCID, so the T cells may come from the graft donor. The conserved cysteine and the conserved F or W are not part of the CDR3 here. A row's size may be missing; if present it is once, few, many or a size class.

J | V | size | CDR3
TRBJ2-2 | TRBV20-1 | . | SARGQQGANGELF
TRBJ2-1 | TRBV5-1 | . | ASSTPGLLSNEQF
TRBJ2-6 | TRBV5-1 | . | ASSLGGELSGANVLT
TRBJ2-3 | TRBV6-2/TRBV6-3 | few | ASSWGGHQDTQY
TRBJ2-1 | TRBV5-1 | few | ASSSGPSGARSEQF
TRBJ2-7 | TRBV5-4 | . | ASSLGGWAYEQY
TRBJ2-2 | TRBV3-1 | . | ASSQDRESGELF
TRBJ2-5 | TRBV5-5 | . | ASSYPTGSQETQY
TRBJ2-1 | TRBV18 | few | ASSPGSGGPNEQF
TRBJ1-2 | TRBV4-2 | few | ASSQDRGALFYGYT
TRBJ1-3 | TRBV10-3 | . | AFSSGKSGNTIY
TRBJ1-2 | TRBV20-1 | . | SVPTGTNFGYT
TRBJ2-7 | TRBV28 | . | ASSFPGTGYHEQY
TRBJ2-7 | TRBV12-3/TRBV12-4 | . | ASSPTGFNEQY
TRBJ2-2 | TRBV12-3/TRBV12-4 | . | ASSLRQAGELF
TRBJ2-1 | TRBV7-2 | . | ASSYGLAGGVPYNEQF
TRBJ2-3 | TRBV7-9 | many | ASSLGGRGTDTQY
TRBJ2-7 | TRBV18 | . | ASSPKVAIDSSYEQY
TRBJ1-1 | TRBV29-1 | few | SVDYAGGVRNTEAF
TRBJ2-1 | TRBV7-2 | few | ASSQRQYNEQF
TRBJ2-5 | TRBV16 | . | ASKPTGIQETQY
TRBJ2-4 | TRBV27 | . | ASSPRHLAKNIQY
TRBJ2-7 | TRBV28 | many | ASSGFDRTYEQY
TRBJ2-6 | TRBV29-1 | . | SVGTNRGPGANVLT